The next 23 T cell receptor beta chains were all read from a single sample in a study of PD-1 blockade in classical Hodgkin lymphoma. There was relapse after autologous stem cell transplantation in every patient, and there was variation in brentuximab vedotin exposure. Profiling relied on immunoSEQ multiplex PCR, and the TCRdb table lists in-frame clones only, not all of them. The sample has tens of thousands of clones, approximately 92% seen once; the top ten hold approximately 15%. This specimen consisted of peripheral blood mononuclear cells (PBMCs), obtained at baseline. These receptors all come from a human donor with classical Hodgkin lymphoma.

The V call is TRBV2, the J call TRBJ2-5; tentative D call: TRBD1 (5 bases). Germline CDR1 SNHLY, CDR2 FYNNEI. V dropped 3 bases and J dropped 4 bases, with 15 bases sitting between them. The CDR3 is 15 amino acids. CDR3 residues: CASSDRADRLETQYF. CDR3 DNA: TGTGCCAGCAGTGATCGGGCCGACAGATTAGAGACCCAGTACTTC.

This chain uses TRBV5-4 with TRBJ2-7; D is unresolved. The CDR3 contains 11 residues. Germline values: CDR1 SGHNT, CDR2 YYREEE (reference sequence). Trimming left V 1 base short and J 4 bases short, with 3 bases between. CDR3 amino acids: CASSLNYEQYF. The CDR3 DNA sequence: TGTGCCAGCAGCTTGAATTACGAGCAGTACTTC. The full variable domain, completed using reference TRBV5-4 and TRBJ2-7, is ETGVTQSPTHLIKTRGQQVTLRCSSQSGHNTVSWYQQALGQGPQFIFQYYREEENGRGNFPPRFSGLQFPNYSSELNVNALELDDSALYLCASSLNYEQYFGPGTRLTVT.

This chain connects TRBV14 to TRBJ1-1, with D unclear. Per the germline V gene, CDR1 is SGHDN and CDR2 is FVKESK. Trimming stripped 4 bases from V and 5 bases from J, with 11 bases between. The CDR3 extends over 13 amino acids. The chain's CDR3 is CASSRGRGTEAFF. DNA of the CDR3: TGTGCCAGCAGCCGGGGTCGTGGGACTGAAGCTTTCTTT.

This chain links TRBV2 with TRBJ1-5; the match to TRBD1 covers 7 bases. With 0 bases clipped from V and 3 bases from J, the junction kept 8 bases outside the gene matches. CDR3 length equals 17 residues. CDR1 SNHLY and CDR2 FYNNEI come from the germline V gene. The CDR3 loop is CASSEALRGQSNQPQHF. The CDR3 DNA reads TGTGCCAGCAGTGAAGCGCTTCGGGGACAGTCCAATCAGCCCCAGCATTTT. The variable domain in full, with the rest retrieved from reference TRBV2 and TRBJ1-5, is EPEVTQTPSHQVTQMGQEVILRCVPISNHLYFYWYRQILGQKVEFLVSFYNNEISEKSEIFDDQFSVERPDGSNFTLKIRSTKLEDSAMYFCASSEALRGQSNQPQHFGDGTRLSIL.

A single count supports this clone. The rearrangement links TRBV25-1 to TRBJ2-7; D not certain. Germline V gene lookup returns CDR1 MGHDK and CDR2 SYGVNS. Trimming pared 1 base from V and 3 bases from J, leaving 7 bases between. The CDR3 is 13 residues long. The DNA for the CDR3 is TGTGCCAGCAGTGAATCGGCGTACTACGAGCAGTACTTC. Amino acids: CASSESAYYEQYF.

This chain uses TRBV2 with TRBJ1-5; no clear D. This CDR3 has 14 amino acids. Between the trimmed V and J ends, which lost 7 bases and 2 bases, there was a span of 12 bases. Germline-derived CDR1 and CDR2 are SNHLY and FYNNEI. CDR3 sequence reads: CASKAGWGNQPQHF. The DNA for the CDR3 is TGTGCCAGCAAAGCAGGTTGGGGCAATCAGCCCCAGCATTTT.

This chain connects TRBV18 to TRBJ1-5; tentative D call: TRBD1 (5 bases). The CDR3 runs to 14 residues. The germline V gene has CDR1 KGHSH and CDR2 LQKENI. V was clipped by 6 bases and J by 4 bases, with 13 bases between them. As DNA, the CDR3 is TGTGCCAGCTCTCGGGACGGGATGAATCAGCCCCAGCATTTT. It yields the protein CASSRDGMNQPQHF.

The chain carries TRBV7-6 and TRBJ2-6; 8 bases are a match to TRBD1. This CDR3 spans 17 amino acids. The V and J ends lost 5 bases and 0 bases, in that order; junction bases with no gene match: 6. The V gene's germline CDR1 is SGHVS and CDR2 FNYEAQ. The CDR3 protein is CASSPRTGYSGANVLTF. The CDR3 coding sequence is TGTGCCAGCAGCCCCCGGACAGGGTACTCTGGGGCCAACGTCCTGACTTTC. The full variable domain, its missing parts supplied by reference TRBV7-6 and TRBJ2-6, is GAGVSQSPRYKVTKRGQDVALRCDPISGHVSLYWYRQALGQGPEFLTYFNYEAQQDKSGLPNDRFSAERPEGSISTLTIQRTEQRDSAMYRCASSPRTGYSGANVLTFGAGSRLTVL.

The genes are TRBV5-1 and TRBJ1-5; D is unresolved. The germline gives CDR1 SGHRS, CDR2 YFSETQ. V was shortened by 4 bases and J by 0 bases, with 11 bases between the two germline ends. This CDR3 contains 15 residues. CDR3 nucleotides: TGCGCCAGCAGCCTTAGAGCCTATAGCAATCAGCCCCAGCATTTT. Its translation is CASSLRAYSNQPQHF.

The gene calls are TRBV6-5 and TRBJ2-2; the D gene is possibly TRBD2 (5 bases). V lost 6 bases to trimming and J lost 8 bases, with 10 bases between them. CDR3 size: 12 residues. Germline CDR1 and CDR2: MNHEY and SVGAGI. The CDR3 here is CASRRELGELFF. In nucleotides, the CDR3 is TGTGCCAGCAGGAGGGAACTAGGGGAGCTGTTTTTT.

This clone was observed a single time. J is TRBJ2-7 and V is TRBV6-5; D remains ambiguous. The length of the CDR3 is 10 residues. V was clipped by 8 bases and J by 4 bases, with 6 bases between them. The germline CDR1 and CDR2 sequences are MNHEY and SVGAGI. The CDR3 DNA reads TGTGCCAGCGGGGTATACGAGCAGTACTTC. Its protein product is CASGVYEQYF.

This chain uses TRBV7-2 with TRBJ1-6; D ambiguous. In germline, CDR1 is SGHTA, CDR2 FQGNSA. Trimming left V 1 base short and J 10 bases short, with 5 bases between. The CDR3 spans 12 residues. CDR3 in DNA: TGTGCCAGCAGCTTAGTAGGCTCACCCCTCCACTTT. Amino acid sequence: CASSLVGSPLHF.

This chain joins TRBV28 and TRBJ2-3; D remains ambiguous. The germline V gene encodes CDR1 MDHEN and CDR2 SYDVKM. V lost 6 bases to trimming and J lost 14 bases, with 18 bases between them. CDR3 size: 12 residues. The CDR3: CASSLDESNRYF. The CDR3 DNA follows: TGTGCCAGCAGCTTAGACGAAAGTAATCGGTATTTT. The entire variable domain, with the rest obtained from reference TRBV28 and TRBJ2-3, is as follows: DVKVTQSSRYLVKRTGEKVFLECVQDMDHENMFWYRQDPGLGLRLIYFSYDVKMKEKGDIPEGYSVSREKKERFSLILESASTNQTSMYLCASSLDESNRYFGPGTRLTVL.

This clone was counted a single time. This chain connects TRBV4-2 to TRBJ2-7; D unclear. This CDR3 spans 14 amino acids. With 1 base removed from V and 0 bases from J, the gap between germline ends came to 7 bases. The germline V gene encodes CDR1 LGHNA and CDR2 YNFKEQ. CDR3: CASSQGLFSYEQYF. The DNA for the CDR3 is TGTGCCAGCAGCCAAGGGCTCTTCTCCTACGAGCAGTACTTC.

This clone is deemed medium-sized (0.01 to 0.1%). The chain recombines TRBV7-9 with TRBJ1-1; D is ambiguous. Between the trimmed V and J ends, which lost 8 bases and 1 base, there was a span of 8 bases. The CDR3 runs 12 residues. CDR1 and CDR2 from the germline V gene are SEHNR and FQNEAQ (reference sequence). CDR3 in DNA: TGTGCCAGCGGTTGGGGGAACACTGAAGCTTTCTTT. Its translation is CASGWGNTEAFF. The full variable domain, completed using reference TRBV7-9 and TRBJ1-1, is DTGVSQNPRHKITKRGQNVTFRCDPISEHNRLYWYRQTLGQGPEFLTYFQNEAQLEKSRLLSDRFSAERPKGSFSTLEIQRTEQGDSAMYLCASGWGNTEAFFGQGTRLTVV.

This chain joins TRBV16 and TRBJ2-3, with 9 bases fitting TRBD2. The CDR3 covers 16 residues. J gave up 2 bases and V 4 bases, and 7 bases lay outside the gene matches. CDR1 is KGHSY and CDR2 is FQNENV in the germline V gene. CDR3 DNA sequence: TGTGCCAGCAGCCCCTCAGCGGGGGGAAACACAGATACGCAGTATTTT. The encoded protein is CASSPSAGGNTDTQYF.

The rearrangement joins TRBV28 to TRBJ2-4; weak D call: TRBD1 (5 bases). The CDR3 runs 14 residues. V gave up 2 bases and J gave up 4 bases, with 9 bases separating them. Per germline, CDR1 MDHEN and CDR2 SYDVKM. The CDR3 bases are TGTGCCAGCAGTTTACTCTCAGGGAAAAACATTCAGTACTTC. Residues: CASSLLSGKNIQYF. The full variable domain, with the rest looked up from reference TRBV28 and TRBJ2-4, is DVKVTQSSRYLVKRTGEKVFLECVQDMDHENMFWYRQDPGLGLRLIYFSYDVKMKEKGDIPEGYSVSREKKERFSLILESASTNQTSMYLCASSLLSGKNIQYFGAGTRLSVL.

The rearrangement uses TRBV10-1 and TRBJ2-3; the match to TRBD2 covers 8 bases. The CDR3 spans 16 residues. J was trimmed by 2 bases and V by 8 bases; bases with no gene match: 12. The germline gives CDR1 WNHNN, CDR2 SYGVQD (reference sequence). The DNA for the CDR3 is TGCGCCAGCGCAGGGGTATCGGGGGGGCCCACAGATACGCAGTATTTT. It codes for CASAGVSGGPTDTQYF.

This clone showed up just a few times. This rearrangement joins TRBV5-4 to TRBJ1-6; TRBD1 matches at 7 bases. Germline V gene data show CDR1 as SGHNT and CDR2 as YYREEE (reference sequence). CDR3 length equals 14 residues. J was trimmed by 5 bases and V by 4 bases; bases with no gene match: 3. CDR3 bases: TGTGCCAGCAGCGACACAGGGGATAATTCACCCCTCCACTTT. Amino acid sequence: CASSDTGDNSPLHF.

The chain employs TRBV5-6 and TRBJ1-1; D ambiguous. Germline V gene lookup returns CDR1 SGHDT and CDR2 YYEEEE. The CDR3 totals 16 residues. Trimming cost V 3 bases and J 3 bases, with 18 bases left between them. DNA for the CDR3: TGTGCCAGCAGCTCCTTACTCGACACAGTCCACACTGAAGCTTTCTTT. It specifies CASSSLLDTVHTEAFF.

This rearrangement joins TRBV9 to TRBJ1-2; tentative D call: TRBD1 (5 bases). The germline gives CDR1 SGDLS, CDR2 YYNGEE. The CDR3 has 15 residues. V dropped 0 bases and J dropped 5 bases, with 14 bases sitting between them. The CDR3 sequence is CASSVGWDGAYGYTF. CDR3 in DNA: TGTGCCAGCAGCGTAGGTTGGGACGGTGCTTATGGCTACACCTTC.

J is TRBJ2-2 and V is TRBV19; TRBD1 agrees at 10 bases. Trimming removed 8 bases from V and 3 bases from J; junction bases left unmatched: 18. Germline V lookup: CDR1 LNHDA, CDR2 SQIVND (reference sequence). The CDR3 is 19 amino acids. The CDR3: CASGSPRDRGLAYTGELFF. The CDR3 nucleotides read TGTGCCAGTGGAAGCCCCCGGGACAGGGGTCTAGCTTACACCGGGGAGCTGTTTTTT.

This chain uses TRBV7-2 with TRBJ1-1; TRBD1 might be the D (6 bases). V gave up 5 bases and J gave up 2 bases, with 12 bases separating them. The CDR3 runs to 14 residues. The germline V gene encodes CDR1 SGHTA and CDR2 FQGNSA. As DNA, the CDR3 is TGTGCCAGCAGCCACAGGGACCGTAACACTGAAGCTTTCTTT. Translating it yields CASSHRDRNTEAFF.